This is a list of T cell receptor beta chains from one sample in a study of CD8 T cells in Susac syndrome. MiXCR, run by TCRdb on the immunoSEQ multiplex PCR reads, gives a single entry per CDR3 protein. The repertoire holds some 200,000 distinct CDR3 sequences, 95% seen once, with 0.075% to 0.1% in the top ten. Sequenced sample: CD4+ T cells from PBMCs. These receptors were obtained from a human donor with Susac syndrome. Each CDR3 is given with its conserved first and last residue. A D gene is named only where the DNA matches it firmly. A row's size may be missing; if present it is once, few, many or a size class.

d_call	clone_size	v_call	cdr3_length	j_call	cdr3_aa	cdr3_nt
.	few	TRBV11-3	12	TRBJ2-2	CASSPNTGELFF	TGTGCCAGCAGCCCCAACACCGGGGAGCTGTTTTTT
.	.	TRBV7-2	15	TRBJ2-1	CASSLAHFIGDEQFF	TGTGCCAGCAGCTTAGCACATTTCATCGGGGATGAGCAGTTCTTC
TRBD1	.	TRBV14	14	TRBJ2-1	CASSQDRGSTRQFF	TGTGCCAGCAGCCAGGACAGGGGGAGCACACGGCAGTTCTTC
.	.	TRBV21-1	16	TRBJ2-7	CASSNSTGKFHYEQYF	TGTGCCAGCAGCAATTCGACAGGCAAATTCCACTACGAGCAGTACTTC
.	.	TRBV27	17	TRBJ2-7	CASSSPRVSGTAPEQYF	TGTGCCAGCAGTTCACCTCGGGTATCCGGGACGGCCCCCGAGCAGTACTTC
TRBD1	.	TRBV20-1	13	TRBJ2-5	CSAKDRVVETQYF	TGCAGTGCTAAGGACAGGGTCGTAGAGACCCAGTACTTC
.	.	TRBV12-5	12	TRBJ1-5	CASGFLRQPQHF	TGTGCTAGTGGTTTTTTACGTCAGCCCCAGCATTTT
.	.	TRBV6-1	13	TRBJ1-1	CASSESKYAEAFF	TGTGCCAGCAGTGAGTCGAAGTATGCTGAAGCTTTCTTT
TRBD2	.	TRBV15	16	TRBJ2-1	CATSRDPGGAGNEQFF	TGTGCCACCAGCAGAGATCCGGGGGGGGCGGGCAATGAGCAGTTCTTC
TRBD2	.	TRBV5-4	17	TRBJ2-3	CASSGSLAGGYTDTQYF	TGTGCCAGCAGCGGAAGCCTAGCGGGGGGTTACACAGATACGCAGTATTTT
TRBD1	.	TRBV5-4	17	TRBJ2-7	CASSSDGADRARYEQYF	TGTGCCAGCAGCTCGGACGGAGCGGACAGGGCCCGCTACGAGCAGTACTTC
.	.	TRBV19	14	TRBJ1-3	CASSDQGTGNTIYF	TGTGCCAGTAGTGACCAGGGAACTGGAAACACCATATATTTT
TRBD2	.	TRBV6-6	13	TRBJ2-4	CASSLEGLAIQYF	TGTGCCAGCAGCCTCGAGGGACTAGCTATTCAGTACTTC
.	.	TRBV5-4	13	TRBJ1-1	CASSLARATEAFF	TGTGCCAGCAGCTTGGCCAGGGCCACTGAAGCTTTCTTT
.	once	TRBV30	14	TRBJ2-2	CAWTGASNTGELFF	TGTGCCTGGACCGGGGCCTCGAACACCGGGGAGCTGTTTTTT
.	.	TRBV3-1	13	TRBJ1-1	CASSSMGNTEAFF	TGTGCCAGCAGCTCAATGGGGAACACTGAAGCTTTCTTT
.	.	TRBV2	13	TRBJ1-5	CASSQGILQPQHF	TGTGCCAGCAGCCAGGGAATACTACAGCCCCAGCATTTT
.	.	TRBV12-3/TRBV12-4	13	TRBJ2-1	CASSLLGISEEFF	TGTGCCAGCAGTTTGCTCGGGATTTCGGAGGAGTTCTTC
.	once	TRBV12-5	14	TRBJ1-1	CASGLRGSGTEAFF	TGTGCTAGTGGTTTGAGGGGCTCGGGCACTGAAGCTTTCTTT
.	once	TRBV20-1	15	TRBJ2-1	CSASLGDTSYNEQFF	TGCAGTGCTAGTCTCGGGGACACATCCTACAATGAGCAGTTCTTC
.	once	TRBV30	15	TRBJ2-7	CAWSVSFWGAGEQYF	TGTGCCTGGAGTGTAAGCTTTTGGGGGGCCGGCGAGCAGTACTTC
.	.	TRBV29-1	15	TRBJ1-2	CSVQWGGRALYGYTF	TGCAGCGTTCAATGGGGAGGTCGCGCATTATATGGCTACACCTTC
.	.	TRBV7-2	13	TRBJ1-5	CASSWNNDQPQHF	TGTGCCAGCAGCTGGAACAATGATCAGCCCCAGCATTTT
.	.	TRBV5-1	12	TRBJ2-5	CASSLKQETQYF	TGCGCCAGCAGCTTGAAACAAGAGACCCAGTACTTC
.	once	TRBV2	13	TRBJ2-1	CASSAERYNEQFF	TGTGCCAGCAGTGCGGAGCGGTACAATGAGCAGTTCTTC
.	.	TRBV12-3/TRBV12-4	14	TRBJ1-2	CASSSGPAIYGYTF	TGTGCCAGCAGTTCAGGCCCCGCGATCTATGGCTACACCTTC
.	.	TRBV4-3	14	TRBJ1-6	CASSQVVWASPLHF	TGCGCCAGCAGCCAAGTGGTCTGGGCTTCACCCCTCCACTTT
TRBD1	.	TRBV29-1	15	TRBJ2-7	CSTAGGRGRAYEQYF	TGCAGCACCGCCGGTGGCAGGGGGCGCGCCTACGAGCAGTACTTC
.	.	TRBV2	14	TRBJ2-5	CASSEELLSETQYF	TGTGCCAGCAGTGAAGAGTTACTAAGCGAGACCCAGTACTTC
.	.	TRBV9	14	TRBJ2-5	CASSQELGTETQYF	TGTGCCAGCAGCCAGGAACTAGGGACGGAGACCCAGTACTTC
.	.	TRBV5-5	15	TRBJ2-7	CASSLEAGVSYEQYF	TGTGCCAGCAGCTTAGAGGCAGGGGTATCGTACGAGCAGTACTTC
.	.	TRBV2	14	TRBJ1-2	CASSARQSNYGYTF	TGTGCCAGCAGTGCTCGACAGTCCAACTATGGCTACACCTTC
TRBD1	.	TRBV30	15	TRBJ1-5	CAWSITGGSGQPQHF	TGTGCCTGGAGCATAACAGGGGGCTCAGGACAGCCCCAGCATTTT
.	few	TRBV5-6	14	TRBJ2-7	CASSSTLPVYEQYF	TGTGCCAGCAGCTCCACCCTACCGGTCTACGAGCAGTACTTC
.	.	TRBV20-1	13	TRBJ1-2	CSAMARGGYGYTF	TGCAGTGCTATGGCAAGAGGAGGTTATGGCTACACCTTC
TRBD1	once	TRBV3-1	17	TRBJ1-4	CASSQASDRGWDEKLFF	TGTGCCAGCAGCCAAGCCTCGGACAGGGGGTGGGATGAAAAACTGTTTTTT
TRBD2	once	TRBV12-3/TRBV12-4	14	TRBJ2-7	CASSLGGEGLEQYF	TGTGCCAGCAGTTTGGGAGGGGAGGGGCTCGAGCAGTACTTC
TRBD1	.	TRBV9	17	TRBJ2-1	CASSPRGQGGLYNEQFF	TGTGCCAGCAGCCCTCGAGGACAGGGCGGACTATACAATGAGCAGTTCTTC
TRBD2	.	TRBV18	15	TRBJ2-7	CASSPGGGNTYEQYF	TGTGCCAGCTCACCCGGCGGGGGGAATACCTACGAGCAGTACTTC
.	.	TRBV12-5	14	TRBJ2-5	CASGTNRVGETQYF	TGTGCTAGTGGTACGAACAGGGTCGGAGAGACCCAGTACTTC
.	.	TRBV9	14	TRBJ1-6	CASSSRDRNSPLHF	TGTGCCAGCAGCTCCCGAGACAGGAATTCACCCCTCCACTTT
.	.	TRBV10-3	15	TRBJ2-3	CAISDKQIPTDTQYF	TGTGCCATCAGTGACAAGCAAATCCCCACAGATACGCAGTATTTT
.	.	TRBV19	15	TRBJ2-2	CASGTRRGITGELFF	TGTGCCAGTGGTACGCGGCGCGGGATCACCGGGGAGCTGTTTTTT
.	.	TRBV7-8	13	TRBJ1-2	CASSSLADGGYTF	TGTGCCAGCAGTTCTTTAGCGGATGGGGGCTACACCTTC
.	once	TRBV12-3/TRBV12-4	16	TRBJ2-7	CASSLMTAPISYEQYF	TGTGCCAGCAGTTTAATGACAGCGCCTATCTCCTACGAGCAGTACTTC
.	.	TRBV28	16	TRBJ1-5	CASSLGFDRANQPQHF	TGTGCCAGCAGTTTAGGTTTCGACAGAGCAAATCAGCCCCAGCATTTT
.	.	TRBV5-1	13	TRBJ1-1	CASSGRLGTEAFF	TGCGCCAGCAGCGGGAGGTTGGGCACTGAAGCTTTCTTT
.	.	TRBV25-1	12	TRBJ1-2	CASSEWGYGYTF	TGTGCCAGCAGTGAATGGGGTTATGGCTACACCTTC
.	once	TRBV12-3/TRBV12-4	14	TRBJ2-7	CASSFLGRVHEQYF	TGTGCCAGCAGTTTTCTGGGCAGGGTCCACGAGCAGTACTTC
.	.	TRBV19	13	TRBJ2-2	CASIGGFAGELFF	TGTGCCAGTATAGGGGGATTCGCCGGGGAGCTGTTTTTT
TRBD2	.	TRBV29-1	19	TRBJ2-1	CSVTNPSSGGHRSYNEQFF	TGCAGCGTGACGAACCCCTCTAGCGGGGGCCACCGCTCCTACAATGAGCAGTTCTTC
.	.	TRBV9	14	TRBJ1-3	CASTELSSGNTIYF	TGTGCCAGCACCGAGCTCAGCTCTGGAAACACCATATATTTT
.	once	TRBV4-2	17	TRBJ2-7	CASSQANERRNSYEQYF	TGTGCCAGCAGCCAAGCTAACGAGAGACGGAACTCCTACGAGCAGTACTTC
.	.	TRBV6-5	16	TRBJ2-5	CASSYGDIGKGETQYF	TGTGCCAGCAGTTACGGTGACATCGGGAAGGGTGAGACCCAGTACTTC
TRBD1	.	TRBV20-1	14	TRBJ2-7	CSARHPDRVDEQYF	TGCAGTGCTAGACACCCGGACAGGGTTGACGAGCAGTACTTC
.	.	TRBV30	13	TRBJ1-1	CAWSVEPSTEAFF	TGTGCCTGGAGTGTCGAACCTTCCACTGAAGCTTTCTTT
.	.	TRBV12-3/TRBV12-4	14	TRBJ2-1	CASSLPPGSYEQFF	TGTGCCAGCAGTTTGCCCCCAGGGAGCTATGAGCAGTTCTTC
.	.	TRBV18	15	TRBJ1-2	CASSPTAGRDYGYTF	TGTGCCAGCTCACCAACGGCAGGAAGGGACTATGGCTACACCTTC
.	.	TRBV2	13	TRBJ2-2	CASRDRNTGELFF	TGTGCCAGCAGGGACAGGAACACCGGGGAGCTGTTTTTT
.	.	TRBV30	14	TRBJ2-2	CAWSVLQDGGELFF	TGTGCCTGGAGTGTACTACAGGACGGCGGGGAGCTGTTTTTT